These 11 T cell receptor beta chains share one sample of origin, sequenced in a study of shared clonotypes between healthy human individuals. Produced via immunoSEQ multiplex PCR; TCRdb's table is partial and in-frame only. The table has some 2 million clones, over 85% seen once. The sample taken for sequencing was naive CD4+ T cells sorted from blood. Indicated subset: CD45RA+ positively selected. These receptor sequences come from a man aged 18-30 years in good health.

This sequence joins TRBV30 and TRBJ2-7; 7 positions agree with TRBD1. Germline assignment: CDR1 GTSNPN and CDR2 SVGIG (reference sequence). The CDR3 has 14 residues. The ends lost 5 bases at V and 4 bases at J; junction bases unmatched: 11. CDR3 residues: CAWEKQGIVYEQYF. The DNA of the CDR3 is TGTGCCTGGGAGAAACAGGGGATTGTGTACGAGCAGTACTTC. Full variable domain (rest looked up from reference TRBV30 and TRBJ2-7): SQTIHQWPATLVQPVGSPLSLECTVEGTSNPNLYWYRQAAGRGLQLLFYSVGIGQISSEVPQNLSASRPQDRQFILSSKKLLLSDSGFYLCAWEKQGIVYEQYFGPGTRLTVT.

This clone was seen only a few times. The CDR3 region is CASSLERGRTDTQYF. DNA of the CDR3: TGCGCCAGCAGCTTGGAGCGGGGGCGCACAGATACGCAGTATTTT. J is TRBJ2-3 and V is TRBV5-1; 8 bases map to TRBD2. There are 15 residues in the CDR3. Germline CDR1 reads SGHRS; CDR2 reads YFSETQ. V lost 0 bases and J lost 1; bases outside the gene matches: 1.

This rearrangement joins TRBV2 to TRBJ2-5; weak D call: TRBD1 (6 bases). The CDR3 is made up of 15 amino acids. Germline CDR1 and CDR2: SNHLY and FYNNEI. The V gene lost 0 bases and the J gene lost 6 bases, with 14 bases spanning the gap. For the CDR3, the DNA is TGTGCCAGCAGTGAAGCGAGGGGGATTGGGAAGACCCAGTACTTC. This codes for CASSEARGIGKTQYF.

This chain joins TRBV6-6 and TRBJ1-3, with 7 bases aligning to TRBD1. The J segment lost 8 bases and the V segment lost 8 bases, leaving 15 bases of the junction unmatched. Germline values: CDR1 MNHNY, CDR2 SVGAGI (reference sequence). The CDR3 has 15 amino acids. CDR3 amino acids: CASGNGRGRGDTIYF. In nucleotides, the CDR3 is TGTGCCAGCGGGAACGGGAGGGGGCGAGGGGACACCATATATTTT.

The rearrangement joins TRBV5-1 to TRBJ2-3; tentatively, D is TRBD1 or TRBD2 (6 bases each). With 4 bases removed from V and 5 bases from J, the gap between germline ends came to 14 bases. Germline V lookup: CDR1 SGHRS, CDR2 YFSETQ. The CDR3 runs 14 residues. The DNA for the CDR3 is TGCGCCAGCAGCGCCGGGGGCCGCGTAGATACGCAGTATTTT. This sequence encodes CASSAGGRVDTQYF.

CDR3 coding DNA: TGTGCCAGCGGTCGGGACAGCGCAAACTACGAGCAGTACTTC. This codes for CASGRDSANYEQYF. The chain links TRBV7-2 to TRBJ2-7; 7 bases match TRBD1. Germline lookup yields CDR1 SGHTA and CDR2 FQGNSA. This CDR3 contains 14 residues. Trimming at V came to 8 bases and at J to 3 bases, leaving 10 bases not matched to a gene. The whole variable domain, filled in from reference TRBV7-2 and TRBJ2-7, reads GAGVSQSPSNKVTEKGKDVELRCDPISGHTALYWYRQSLGQGLEFLIYFQGNSAPDKSGLPSDRFSAERTGGSVSTLTIQRTQQEDSAVYLCASGRDSANYEQYFGPGTRLTVT.

The chain carries TRBV7-6 and TRBJ2-5; no firm D call. CDR1 is SGHVS and CDR2 is FNYEAQ in the germline V gene. This CDR3 contains 13 residues. V lost 2 bases and J lost 4, with 8 bases in between. The CDR3 sequence is CASSLRLGETQYF. DNA for the CDR3: TGTGCCAGCAGCTTACGGCTAGGAGAGACCCAGTACTTC.

Concerning this clone itself: This may stem from a read error, because a much larger clone lies one nucleotide away. The genes are TRBV5-1 and TRBJ2-5, with unresolved D. Germline-derived CDR1 and CDR2 are SGHRS and YFSETQ. The CDR3 extends over 11 amino acids. With 5 bases removed from V and 5 bases from J, the gap between germline ends came to 7 bases. CDR3 loop: CASSDGETQYF. In nucleotides, the CDR3 is TGCGCCAGCAGTGACGGGGAGACCCAGTACTTC.

The chain carries TRBV5-6 and TRBJ2-7; D gene uncertain. Germline V gene lookup returns CDR1 SGHDT and CDR2 YYEEEE. V gave up 4 bases and J gave up 3 bases, with 17 bases separating them. This CDR3 contains 15 residues. The CDR3 nucleotides are TGTGCCAGCAGCGGAGAAGTGGGCAGGATCTACGAGCAGTACTTC. This encodes CASSGEVGRIYEQYF. The whole variable domain, filled in from reference TRBV5-6 and TRBJ2-7, reads DAGVTQSPTHLIKTRGQQVTLRCSPKSGHDTVSWYQQALGQGPQFIFQYYEEEERQRGNFPDRFSGHQFPNYSSELNVNALLLGDSALYLCASSGEVGRIYEQYFGPGTRLTVT.

The chain couples TRBV4-2 to TRBJ2-1, with 10 nucleotides matching TRBD2. This CDR3 has 15 residues. J was trimmed by 4 bases and V by 5 bases; bases with no gene match: 5. CDR1 and CDR2 (germline): LGHNA, YNFKEQ. The CDR3 DNA reads TGTGCCAGCAGCTCCGGACTAGCGGTATACAATGAGCAGTTCTTC. Its translation is CASSSGLAVYNEQFF.

This chain uses TRBV7-6 with TRBJ2-6, with D perhaps TRBD1 or TRBD2 (7 bases each). Germline CDR1 reads SGHVS; CDR2 reads FNYEAQ. The CDR3 totals 17 residues. The V and J ends lost 4 bases and 2 bases respectively, with 15 bases between them. The CDR3, as DNA: TGTGCCAGCAGCTCCCAGGGGGGGTTGGCTGGGGCCAACGTCCTGACTTTC. It specifies CASSSQGGLAGANVLTF.